The clone carrying this T cell receptor beta chain appeared a single time. CDR1 and CDR2 (germline): MNHEY, SVGAGI. This CDR3 comprises 15 residues. V lost 0 bases and J lost 7, with 16 bases in between. These data come from a study of shared clonotypes between healthy human individuals. Researchers drew on about 90 million PBMCs for genomic DNA from unsorted samples. At a deep level, the assay was run. Only in-frame clones appear in the TCRdb table, and some are missing; sequencing was by immunoSEQ multiplex PCR. Of about half a million clones in the sample, about 85% were seen once. This receptor was identified in a woman aged 40 to 50 in good health. Some clones in this sample may be carry-over from other donors' samples. This chain joins TRBV6-5 and TRBJ2-7, with D possibly being TRBD1 (5 bases). Sequencing used PBMCs. The CDR3 nucleotides are TGTGCCAGCAGTTACTCGTTCGCCAGGGTGTTAGAGCAGTACTTC. This translates into CASSYSFARVLEQYF.